Shown below are 28 T cell receptor beta chains from a single sample sequenced in a study of shared clonotypes between healthy human individuals. Method: immunoSEQ multiplex PCR; TCRdb's copy keeps in-frame clones and lacks some. The table includes fewer than 3 million clones, 92% detected once. The specimen sequenced was naive CD4+ T cells from PBMCs. As to subset: CD45RA+ positively selected. Source of these receptors: a man aged 18 to 30 in good health. Some clones in this sample may be carry-over from other donors' samples.

V is TRBV6-1 and J is TRBJ1-2; 7 bases align to TRBD1. Germline CDR1 reads MNHNS; CDR2 reads SASEGT. The CDR3 extends over 17 amino acids. V gave up 4 bases and J gave up 2 bases; unmatched junction bases: 13. Written as DNA, the CDR3 is TGTGCCAGCAGTGGCCCCCGGACAGGCAAATTGAACTATGGCTACACCTTC. This encodes CASSGPRTGKLNYGYTF.

This chain links TRBV7-9 with TRBJ2-7; no definite D call. From germline, CDR1 is SEHNR and CDR2 FQNEAQ (reference sequence). This CDR3 has 14 residues. V lost 2 bases and J lost 2, with 10 bases in between. DNA for the CDR3: TGTGCCAGCAGCTTATACCACCGTCCCTACGAGCAGTACTTC. As protein: CASSLYHRPYEQYF.

CDR3: CASSLAVLGPNTGELFF. The CDR3 DNA is TGCGCCAGCAGCTTGGCCGTTCTGGGGCCGAACACCGGGGAGCTGTTTTTT. The V gene is TRBV5-1, the J gene TRBJ2-2, with a tentative D call TRBD1 (5 bases). Germline assignment: CDR1 SGHRS and CDR2 YFSETQ. The CDR3 runs 17 residues. Trimming pared 0 bases from V and 0 bases from J, leaving 12 bases between. The complete variable domain, with remaining parts taken from reference TRBV5-1 and TRBJ2-2, reads KAGVTQTPRYLIKTRGQQVTLSCSPISGHRSVSWYQQTPGQGLQFLFEYFSETQRNKGNFPGRFSGRQFSNSRSEMNVSTLELGDSALYLCASSLAVLGPNTGELFFGEGSRLTVL.

Points on this clone: Just one base apart from a much larger clone, this may be a read error. The chain joins TRBV9 to TRBJ2-1, with D tentatively TRBD1 or TRBD2 (5 bases each). This CDR3 has 15 amino acids. The V end was cut by 1 base, the J end by 0 bases, with 8 bases between. In germline, CDR1 is SGDLS, CDR2 YYNGEE. In DNA, the CDR3 is TGTGCCAGCAGCGTATGGGGGAGCTCCTACAATGAGCAGTTCTTC. This encodes CASSVWGSSYNEQFF.

This sequence joins TRBV7-3 and TRBJ2-3; D call uncertain. The germline V gene encodes CDR1 SGHTA and CDR2 FQGTGA. The CDR3 is made up of 15 amino acids. The germline V and J ends were trimmed by 1 base and 0 bases, with 8 bases remaining between them. CDR3: CASSLRQASTDTQYF. The CDR3 DNA sequence: TGTGCCAGCAGCTTAAGGCAGGCTAGCACAGATACGCAGTATTTT.

The V and J genes are TRBV5-1 and TRBJ2-1; TRBD2 matches at 13 bases. V shed 4 bases, J shed 2 bases, and the junction held 6 bases outside the gene matches. The CDR3 is made up of 17 amino acids. Germline CDR1 reads SGHRS; CDR2 reads YFSETQ. CDR3 nucleotides: TGCGCCAGCAGCATCCGGACTAGCGGGAGCACCTACAATGAGCAGTTCTTC. Protein sequence: CASSIRTSGSTYNEQFF.

The gene calls are TRBV7-9 and TRBJ1-3; D is uncertain. The germline V gene encodes CDR1 SEHNR and CDR2 FQNEAQ (reference sequence). The CDR3 spans 14 residues. Trimming took 4 bases from V and 4 from J, leaving 11 bases between them. DNA for the CDR3: TGTGCCAGCAGCTCGGTGGGGTCGGGAAACACCATATATTTT. It specifies CASSSVGSGNTIYF.

The rearrangement uses TRBV18 and TRBJ2-1, with 8 bases identical to TRBD2. The V and J ends lost 1 base and 5 bases, in that order; junction bases with no gene match: 4. This CDR3 comprises 15 residues. The germline V gene has CDR1 KGHSH and CDR2 LQKENI. CDR3 bases: TGTGCCAGCTCACCACTAGCGGGGACGGACAATGAGCAGTTCTTC. Its translation: CASSPLAGTDNEQFF.

V is TRBV7-3 and J is TRBJ2-1; 11 bases agree with TRBD2. With V trimmed by 1 base and J by 9 bases, 5 bases remained unmatched. Germline assignment: CDR1 SGHTA and CDR2 FQGTGA. The CDR3 extends over 15 amino acids. The CDR3 protein is CASSLRASGRFEQFF. The CDR3 nucleotides are TGTGCCAGCAGCTTAAGGGCTAGCGGGAGGTTTGAGCAGTTCTTC.

The rearrangement uses TRBV5-1 and TRBJ2-1; 7 bases agree with TRBD2. The CDR3 contains 15 residues. Trimming cost V 5 bases and J 2 bases; bases outside gene matches: 7. CDR1 and CDR2 from the germline V gene are SGHRS and YFSETQ. CDR3 in DNA: TGCGCCAGCAGAGAGACTAGCATCCCCTACAATGAGCAGTTCTTC. Amino acid sequence: CASRETSIPYNEQFF. The variable domain in full, with the rest retrieved from reference TRBV5-1 and TRBJ2-1, is KAGVTQTPRYLIKTRGQQVTLSCSPISGHRSVSWYQQTPGQGLQFLFEYFSETQRNKGNFPGRFSGRQFSNSRSEMNVSTLELGDSALYLCASRETSIPYNEQFFGPGTRLTVL.

The gene calls are TRBV18 and TRBJ2-4, with D possibly being TRBD2 (6 bases). The V and J ends lost 3 bases and 9 bases respectively, with 9 bases between them. Germline V gene sequence: CDR1 KGHSH, CDR2 LQKENI. This CDR3 has 12 residues. The CDR3 region is CASSPGLSIQYF. For the CDR3, the DNA is TGTGCCAGCTCACCCGGACTAAGCATTCAGTACTTC. Using reference TRBV18 and TRBJ2-4 for the parts outside the CDR3, the full variable domain is NAGVMQNPRHLVRRRGQEARLRCSPMKGHSHVYWYRQLPEEGLKFMVYLQKENIIDESGMPKERFSAEFPKEGPSILRIQQVVRGDSAAYFCASSPGLSIQYFGAGTRLSVL.

As to this clone: In the same sample, other DNA sequences code for this CDR3. The CDR3, as DNA: TGTGCCAGCAGCCCAAGGACTAGCGGGAGCTCCTACAATGAGCAGTTCTTC. Residues: CASSPRTSGSSYNEQFF. The V gene is TRBV7-8, the J gene TRBJ2-1, with 13 bases fitting TRBD2. This CDR3 is built from 17 residues. The V gene's germline CDR1 is SGHVS and CDR2 FQNEAQ. The V and J ends lost 5 bases and 0 bases, in that order; junction bases with no gene match: 4.

The chain joins TRBV28 to TRBJ2-1, with D tentatively TRBD2 (6 bases). Germline lookup yields CDR1 MDHEN and CDR2 SYDVKM. The CDR3 contains 12 residues. The germline V and J ends were trimmed by 5 bases and 10 bases, with 12 bases remaining between them. The CDR3 sequence: CASSRRELEQFF. CDR3 nucleotide sequence: TGTGCCAGCAGTCGTCGGGAGTTAGAGCAGTTCTTC.

This clone appeared once. The gene calls are TRBV7-8 and TRBJ1-2, with 8 bases fitting TRBD1. Germline CDR1 SGHVS, CDR2 FQNEAQ. CDR3 length equals 14 residues. V lost 1 base, J lost 7 bases, and 5 bases stayed unmatched. In DNA form, the CDR3 reads TGTGCCAGCAGCTTAGATGACAGGGGTCGTGGCTACACCTTC. As protein: CASSLDDRGRGYTF. The entire variable domain, with the rest obtained from reference TRBV7-8 and TRBJ1-2, is as follows: GAGVSQSPRYKVAKRGQDVALRCDPISGHVSLFWYQQALGQGPEFLTYFQNEAQLDKSGLPSDRFFAERPEGSVSTLKIQRTQQEDSAVYLCASSLDDRGRGYTFGSGTRLTVV.

This sequence joins TRBV11-3 and TRBJ2-3; TRBD1 is a possible D gene (5 bases). The germline V gene encodes CDR1 SGHNT and CDR2 YENEEA. CDR3 length equals 17 residues. Trimming stripped 1 base from V and 2 bases from J, with 16 bases between. The CDR3 loop reads CASSLGAAGPNTDTQYF. The DNA of the CDR3 is TGTGCCAGCAGCTTAGGGGCTGCAGGGCCTAACACAGATACGCAGTATTTT.

Written as DNA, the CDR3 is TGTGCCAGTAGTGACCGGGGTCGTATAAGGAACTATGGCTACACCTTC. Translating gives CASSDRGRIRNYGYTF. The V and J genes are TRBV19 and TRBJ1-2; D gene uncertain. CDR1 and CDR2 (germline): LNHDA, SQIVND (reference sequence). The CDR3 spans 16 residues. Trimming took 5 bases from V and 2 from J, leaving 18 bases between them.

This rearrangement joins TRBV5-1 to TRBJ1-1; tentatively, D is TRBD1 (6 bases). V dropped 1 base and J dropped 8 bases, with 12 bases sitting between them. This CDR3 is 13 amino acids long. Per the germline V gene, CDR1 is SGHRS and CDR2 is YFSETQ. The CDR3 DNA reads TGCGCCAGCAGCTTGCAGGGGTTCGGAGAAGCTTTCTTT. Protein product: CASSLQGFGEAFF.

This clone appeared once. J is TRBJ1-3 and V is TRBV11-2; D is undetermined. Germline V CDR1 and CDR2: SGHAT, FQNNGV. CDR3 size: 17 residues. Trimming shortened V by 4 bases and J by 4 bases, and 20 bases separated the two germline ends. The CDR3 DNA reads as TGTGCCAGCAGCTCCCACAAGAACCGGGCCCCCGGAAACACCATATATTTT. Translation gives CASSSHKNRAPGNTIYF. Based on the CDR3 plus reference TRBV11-2 and TRBJ1-3, the full variable domain is EAGVAQSPRYKIIEKRQSVAFWCNPISGHATLYWYQQILGQGPKLLIQFQNNGVVDDSQLPKDRFSAERLKGVDSTLKIQPAKLEDSAVYLCASSSHKNRAPGNTIYFGEGSWLTVV.

The J gene is TRBJ2-7, the V gene TRBV4-2, with D maybe TRBD2 (6 bases). CDR1 is LGHNA and CDR2 is YNFKEQ in the germline V gene. The CDR3 sequence is 16 residues long. Trimming removed 0 bases from V and 0 bases from J, with 12 bases in between. This chain's CDR3 is CASSQDPSVSSYEQYF. The CDR3 region has the DNA TGTGCCAGCAGCCAAGACCCTAGCGTCAGCTCCTACGAGCAGTACTTC.

The rearrangement joins TRBV27 to TRBJ1-5; D uncertain. Trimming took off 11 bases at V and 9 bases at J, with 11 bases between the two ends. CDR3 length equals 10 residues. The germline V gene encodes CDR1 MNHEY and CDR2 SMNVEV (reference sequence). For the CDR3, the DNA is TGTGCCCGAAAATGGGGGCCCCAGCATTTT. Encoded protein: CARKWGPQHF.

This rearrangement joins TRBV9 to TRBJ2-7; 10 bases match TRBD2. Trimming removed 6 bases from V and 6 bases from J; junction bases left unmatched: 15. The CDR3 is 16 residues long. CDR1 is SGDLS, CDR2 YYNGEE, per germline. CDR3 nucleotide sequence: TGTGCCAGCACCTCGCAGGGGCTAGCGGGAGTGAGCGAGCAGTACTTC. This translates into CASTSQGLAGVSEQYF.

The DNA of the CDR3 is TGTGCCAGCCTAACCAGGCTAGCGGGAGGGGTCCAAGAGACCCAGTACTTC. Amino acid sequence: CASLTRLAGGVQETQYF. This chain connects TRBV18 to TRBJ2-5; 12 positions agree with TRBD2. This CDR3 has 17 residues. The J segment lost 1 base and the V segment lost 8 bases, leaving 11 bases of the junction unmatched. CDR1 KGHSH and CDR2 LQKENI come from the germline V gene.

This chain links TRBV25-1 with TRBJ2-3; 9 nucleotides line up with TRBD2. The CDR3 has 15 amino acids. The ends lost 0 bases at V and 7 bases at J; junction bases unmatched: 5. Germline values: CDR1 MGHDK, CDR2 SYGVNS. The CDR3 nucleotides read TGTGCCAGCAGTGAATACGGGGCGGGAGGGCATACGCAGTATTTT. Amino acids: CASSEYGAGGHTQYF.

The count of this clone is one. This rearrangement joins TRBV7-2 to TRBJ1-4; D gene unclear. The CDR3 is made up of 15 amino acids. V lost 5 bases and J 5 bases, leaving 15 bases between the germline ends. Per germline, CDR1 SGHTA and CDR2 FQGNSA. In nucleotides, the CDR3 is TGTGCCAGCAGCCCAAACCAGTACATCAATGAAAAACTGTTTTTT. Its translation: CASSPNQYINEKLFF. Filled out from reference TRBV7-2 and TRBJ1-4, the complete variable domain reads GAGVSQSPSNKVTEKGKDVELRCDPISGHTALYWYRQSLGQGLEFLIYFQGNSAPDKSGLPSDRFSAERTGGSVSTLTIQRTQQEDSAVYLCASSPNQYINEKLFFGSGTQLSVL.

Only one count was recorded for this clone. This rearrangement joins TRBV5-1 to TRBJ2-3; D is perhaps TRBD1 or TRBD2 (6 bases each). This CDR3 region has 17 residues. The V gene's germline CDR1 is SGHRS and CDR2 YFSETQ. Trimming cost V 4 bases and J 8 bases, with 26 bases left between them. CDR3 protein: CASSQVPTGGQTTTQYF. CDR3 coding DNA: TGCGCCAGCAGCCAAGTCCCGACAGGAGGGCAGACTACTACGCAGTATTTT.

About this clone: The sample carries other DNA sequences with the same CDR3. The chain's CDR3 is CASSVGLAEYNEQFF. CDR3 sequence (DNA): TGTGCCAGCAGCGTGGGACTAGCGGAATACAATGAGCAGTTCTTC. The gene calls are TRBV9 and TRBJ2-1; 11 bases fit TRBD2. Per germline, CDR1 SGDLS and CDR2 YYNGEE. The CDR3 is 15 residues long. With V trimmed by 2 bases and J by 4 bases, 2 bases remained unmatched.

V gene TRBV5-1 combines with J gene TRBJ2-3, with 7 bases that match TRBD2. With 2 bases clipped from V and 5 bases from J, the junction kept 5 bases outside the gene matches. This CDR3 is built from 14 residues. The germline gives CDR1 SGHRS, CDR2 YFSETQ. The CDR3: CASSFEGRGDTQYF. CDR3 nucleotide sequence: TGCGCCAGCAGCTTCGAAGGGAGGGGAGATACGCAGTATTTT.

The chain joins TRBV5-1 to TRBJ2-7, with 7 bases identical to TRBD2. CDR3 length: 17 amino acids. Germline CDR1 is SGHRS and CDR2 is YFSETQ. V trimming: 0 bases; J trimming: 2 bases; junction bases outside the gene matches: 11. This CDR3 is CASSLGWGGSRPYEQYF. DNA for the CDR3: TGCGCCAGCAGCTTGGGGTGGGGAGGGTCAAGACCCTACGAGCAGTACTTC.